Each of the 32 T cell receptor beta chains below was sequenced from the same sample in a study of blood T cell repertoires in COVID-19. TCRdb's copy holds only in-frame clones and misses some; the assay was immunoSEQ multiplex PCR. The table includes approximately 210,000 clones, roughly 81% detected once. Sequenced: peripheral blood. The receptors stem from a woman aged 50 to 60 with active or convalescent COVID-19.

This chain uses TRBV6-7 with TRBJ2-7, with 14 bases aligning to TRBD2. TRBV6-7 is recorded as an ORF, its role being uncertain. This CDR3 spans 16 amino acids. Trimming at V came to 5 bases and at J to 2 bases, leaving 5 bases not matched to a gene. Here the CDR3 reads CASSAGLAGGTYEQYF. The CDR3 DNA reads as TGTGCCAGCAGTGCCGGACTAGCGGGAGGAACCTACGAGCAGTACTTC.

There are a few counts of this clone. This rearrangement joins TRBV4-1 to TRBJ2-2; a possible D gene is TRBD1 (8 bases). The CDR3 extends over 18 amino acids. CDR1 is MGHRA, CDR2 YSYEKL, per germline. The ends were cut back, 3 bases at V and 7 bases at J, with 24 bases in the middle. For the CDR3, the DNA is TGCGCCAGCAGCCAGGGATATAGCGGGCCTGACAGGGGCGGGGAGCTGTTTTTT. This gives the protein CASSQGYSGPDRGGELFF.

V usage is TRBV10-2 and J usage is TRBJ2-2, with TRBD1 matching over 9 bases. The CDR3 loop spans 15 amino acids. J gave up 5 bases and V 6 bases, and 7 bases lay outside the gene matches. Germline CDR1 and CDR2: WSHSY and SAAADI. The CDR3: CASRGTGRGTGELFF. The CDR3 DNA reads TGCGCCAGCAGGGGGACAGGGCGAGGTACCGGGGAGCTGTTTTTT.

The chain joins TRBV6-5 to TRBJ2-2, with 9 bases lining up with TRBD2. This CDR3 has 15 amino acids. Germline lookup yields CDR1 MNHEY and CDR2 SVGAGI. With 7 bases clipped from V and 4 bases from J, the junction kept 7 bases outside the gene matches. CDR3 sequence reads: CASNLAGAGTGELFF. The CDR3 DNA sequence: TGTGCCAGCAACTTAGCGGGAGCGGGCACCGGGGAGCTGTTTTTT.

This chain uses TRBV5-1 with TRBJ1-2; a weak D match, TRBD1 (6 bases). The ends were cut back, 0 bases at V and 0 bases at J, with 12 bases in the middle. This CDR3 spans 16 amino acids. Germline CDR1 reads SGHRS; CDR2 reads YFSETQ. CDR3 loop: CASSLGGGAANYGYTF. Written as DNA, the CDR3 is TGCGCCAGCAGCTTGGGCGGGGGGGCGGCTAACTATGGCTACACCTTC.

J is TRBJ1-5 and V is TRBV27; 7 bases fit TRBD1. CDR3 length: 15 amino acids. V shed 5 bases, J shed 4 bases, and the junction held 8 bases outside the gene matches. CDR1 and CDR2 (germline): MNHEY, SMNVEV (reference sequence). CDR3 coding DNA: TGTGCCAGCAGTCTCTACAGGACAGGTAATCAGCCCCAGCATTTT. Translation: CASSLYRTGNQPQHF.

The genes are TRBV5-4 and TRBJ2-5; D might be TRBD1 (6 bases). This CDR3 comprises 14 residues. V was clipped by 4 bases and J by 5 bases, with 15 bases between them. Germline-derived CDR1 and CDR2 are SGHNT and YYREEE (reference sequence). The CDR3: CASSPRNRVETQYF. The CDR3 DNA reads as TGTGCCAGCAGCCCGCGTAACAGGGTTGAGACCCAGTACTTC.

This chain uses TRBV29-1 with TRBJ1-1; possibly TRBD1 for D (6 bases). The CDR3 is 12 residues long. The V gene's germline CDR1 is SQVTM and CDR2 ANQGSEA. V was trimmed by 6 bases and J by 1 base, leaving 9 bases between them. The CDR3 is CSVFRGNTEAFF. CDR3 in DNA: TGCAGCGTCTTCAGGGGGAACACTGAAGCTTTCTTT.

CDR3 in amino acids: CASRQGNQPQHF. The CDR3, as DNA: TGTGCCAGTCGGCAGGGGAATCAGCCCCAGCATTTT. The chain combines TRBV19 with TRBJ1-5, with a possible D match to TRBD1 (6 bases). V was cut by 8 bases and J by 4 bases, with 9 bases left in between. CDR3 size: 12 residues. Germline lookup yields CDR1 LNHDA and CDR2 SQIVND (reference sequence).

The rearrangement uses TRBV5-1 and TRBJ1-1; D call uncertain. This CDR3 contains 14 residues. V lost 1 base and J 1 base, leaving 8 bases between the germline ends. Germline V gives CDR1 SGHRS, CDR2 YFSETQ. The CDR3 DNA is TGCGCCAGCAGCTTGAATGGCGGGAACACTGAAGCTTTCTTT. Protein sequence: CASSLNGGNTEAFF.

This chain connects TRBV7-2 to TRBJ2-2, with D unclear. The CDR3 extends over 13 amino acids. Germline assignment: CDR1 SGHTA and CDR2 FQGNSA. V gave up 5 bases and J gave up 6 bases, with 10 bases separating them. This chain's CDR3 is CASSPSQAGELFF. In DNA form, the CDR3 reads TGTGCCAGCAGCCCCAGTCAGGCCGGGGAGCTGTTTTTT.

V is TRBV18 and J is TRBJ1-5, with D maybe TRBD1 (5 bases). CDR3 size: 17 residues. V lost 2 bases and J 2 bases, leaving 16 bases between the germline ends. Per the germline V gene, CDR1 is KGHSH and CDR2 is LQKENI. For the CDR3, the DNA is TGTGCCAGCTCACCAGGGGCACAGGTTGGGGGCAATCAGCCCCAGCATTTT. Translating gives CASSPGAQVGGNQPQHF.

The chain is built from TRBV10-2 and TRBJ1-1; a weak D match, TRBD1 (5 bases). V was clipped by 5 bases and J by 2 bases, with 12 bases between them. This CDR3 comprises 14 residues. Germline V gene sequence: CDR1 WSHSY, CDR2 SAAADI. CDR3 in amino acids: CASSYGQVNTEAFF. CDR3 DNA sequence: TGCGCCAGCAGTTACGGACAAGTAAACACTGAAGCTTTCTTT.

The chain links TRBV28 to TRBJ2-7; possible D gene TRBD2, 5 bases. The CDR3 is made up of 14 amino acids. From germline, CDR1 is MDHEN and CDR2 SYDVKM. With 8 bases removed from V and 3 bases from J, the gap between germline ends came to 17 bases. The CDR3 DNA reads as TGTGCCAGCGGACCAACTAGGATGTTCTACGAGCAGTACTTC. Translated: CASGPTRMFYEQYF.

This clone was seen just once. The rearrangement joins TRBV19 to TRBJ2-3, with 8 bases lining up with TRBD2. CDR1 and CDR2 (germline): LNHDA, SQIVND (reference sequence). The CDR3 has 14 residues. J was trimmed by 6 bases and V by 5 bases; bases with no gene match: 7. Here the CDR3 reads CASSPGGGYDTQYF. The CDR3 DNA reads TGTGCCAGTAGTCCCGGGGGGGGGTACGATACGCAGTATTTT.

The CDR3 coding sequence is TGTGCCAGCAGCTCTTTACCAGAAACTGAAGCTTTCTTT. Protein product: CASSSLPETEAFF. This chain joins TRBV11-2 and TRBJ1-1; D is undetermined. This CDR3 comprises 13 residues. Between the trimmed V and J ends, which lost 4 bases and 5 bases, there was a span of 11 bases. Germline V gives CDR1 SGHAT, CDR2 FQNNGV. Full variable domain (rest looked up from reference TRBV11-2 and TRBJ1-1): EAGVAQSPRYKIIEKRQSVAFWCNPISGHATLYWYQQILGQGPKLLIQFQNNGVVDDSQLPKDRFSAERLKGVDSTLKIQPAKLEDSAVYLCASSSLPETEAFFGQGTRLTVV.

The chain uses TRBV6-5 and TRBJ1-2; 9 bases agree with TRBD1. Germline CDR1 is MNHEY and CDR2 is SVGAGI. This CDR3 region has 14 residues. The V segment lost 6 bases and the J segment 7 bases; nucleotides outside the gene matches: 9. CDR3 sequence reads: CASSPGQGGVGYTF. The CDR3 DNA follows: TGTGCCAGCAGCCCGGGACAGGGAGGAGTTGGCTACACCTTC.

The rearrangement joins TRBV24-1 to TRBJ1-5, with D perhaps matching TRBD1 (5 bases). Germline CDR1 KGHDR, CDR2 SFDVKD. The ends were cut back, 4 bases at V and 0 bases at J, with 27 bases in the middle. The CDR3 is 21 residues long. The CDR3 nucleotides read TGTGCCACCAGTGAGGACCGATATCAGGTCAGGGAGGAGGATAGCAATCAGCCCCAGCATTTT. Amino acids: CATSEDRYQVREEDSNQPQHF.

Details on this clone: Other DNA sequences in this sample translate to the same CDR3. The chain joins TRBV9 to TRBJ2-7; 11 bases map to TRBD1. In germline, CDR1 is SGDLS, CDR2 YYNGEE. There are 14 residues in the CDR3. Germline trimming cut 2 bases from V and 4 bases from J; bases unmatched to any gene: 2. CDR3 in amino acids: CASSVGQGAYEQYF. Here the CDR3 DNA reads TGTGCCAGCAGCGTTGGACAGGGGGCTTACGAGCAGTACTTC.

V usage is TRBV6-1 and J usage is TRBJ1-4, with D maybe TRBD1 (5 bases). Per the germline V gene, CDR1 is MNHNS and CDR2 is SASEGT. The CDR3 has 14 residues. The germline V and J ends were trimmed by 3 bases and 7 bases, with 12 bases remaining between them. The CDR3 bases are TGTGCCAGCAGTGAGGGGGGGAACGGTGAAAAACTGTTTTTT. Translation gives CASSEGGNGEKLFF.

The chain uses TRBV28 and TRBJ2-1; the D gene is possibly TRBD2 (6 bases). Germline V gene sequence: CDR1 MDHEN, CDR2 SYDVKM. The CDR3 consists of 13 residues. V was cut by 6 bases and J by 4 bases, with 10 bases left in between. Here the CDR3 reads CASRYRGYNEQFF. The DNA for the CDR3 is TGTGCCAGCAGATACCGGGGGTACAATGAGCAGTTCTTC. The full variable domain, in which reference TRBV28 and TRBJ2-1 provide the parts outside the CDR3, is DVKVTQSSRYLVKRTGEKVFLECVQDMDHENMFWYRQDPGLGLRLIYFSYDVKMKEKGDIPEGYSVSREKKERFSLILESASTNQTSMYLCASRYRGYNEQFFGPGTRLTVL.

In this sample, this clone turned up once. The chain recombines TRBV29-1 with TRBJ2-2, with D maybe TRBD1 (6 bases). The CDR3 consists of 13 residues. In germline, CDR1 is SQVTM, CDR2 ANQGSEA. Deletions cut 5 bases from V and 2 bases from J, with 9 bases between. The DNA of the CDR3 is TGCAGCGTTATGGACAGAAACACCGGGGAGCTGTTTTTT. This sequence encodes CSVMDRNTGELFF.

The chain carries TRBV7-9 and TRBJ1-1, with a possible D match to TRBD1 (5 bases). This CDR3 has 15 amino acids. CDR1 and CDR2 from the germline V gene are SEHNR and FQNEAQ (reference sequence). Trimming removed 1 base at V and 4 bases at J, with 13 bases between. The CDR3 is CASSLVSLGGTEAFF. CDR3 DNA: TGTGCCAGCAGCTTAGTGTCTCTGGGGGGCACTGAAGCTTTCTTT. Full variable domain (missing parts from reference TRBV7-9 and TRBJ1-1): DTGVSQNPRHKITKRGQNVTFRCDPISEHNRLYWYRQTLGQGPEFLTYFQNEAQLEKSRLLSDRFSAERPKGSFSTLEIQRTEQGDSAMYLCASSLVSLGGTEAFFGQGTRLTVV.

This chain uses TRBV30 with TRBJ2-7; TRBD1 matches 8 bases. V lost 8 bases, J lost 2 bases, and 14 bases stayed unmatched. The germline gives CDR1 GTSNPN, CDR2 SVGIG (reference sequence). This CDR3 spans 15 amino acids. The CDR3 region is CAPRRPGQVPYEQYV. CDR3 DNA: TGTGCCCCAAGGCGCCCGGGACAGGTCCCCTACGAGCAGTACGTC.

J is TRBJ1-4 and V is TRBV6-1; 9 bases align to TRBD1. The CDR3 runs to 17 residues. The V and J ends lost 3 bases and 3 bases, in that order; junction bases with no gene match: 8. In germline, CDR1 is MNHNS, CDR2 SASEGT. CDR3 in DNA: TGTGCCAGCAGTGAGGGACAGGGATCGGTGGCTAATGAAAAACTGTTTTTT. Its translation: CASSEGQGSVANEKLFF.

The V call is TRBV24-1, the J call TRBJ2-6, with 12 nucleotides matching TRBD1. This CDR3 contains 17 residues. V was pared by 8 bases and J by 1 base, with 5 bases of the junction left unmatched. Germline CDR1 is KGHDR and CDR2 is SFDVKD. CDR3 region: CATTSGQGASGANVLTF. The CDR3 coding sequence is TGTGCCACCACCTCGGGACAGGGGGCTTCTGGGGCCAACGTCCTGACTTTC.

The V gene is TRBV12-3 or TRBV12-4, the J gene TRBJ2-7; perhaps TRBD2 as D (6 bases). The CDR3 totals 13 residues. V was clipped by 7 bases and J by 3 bases, with 13 bases between them. This CDR3 reads CASTIGGVYEQYV. The CDR3 coding sequence is TGTGCCAGCACCATCGGAGGGGTCTACGAGCAGTACGTC.

V usage is TRBV5-4 and J usage is TRBJ1-2, with 8 nucleotides matching TRBD1. This CDR3 is built from 13 residues. J was trimmed by 7 bases and V by 5 bases; bases with no gene match: 7. Germline V lookup: CDR1 SGHNT, CDR2 YYREEE (reference sequence). The chain's CDR3 is CASRPDREGGYTF. DNA for the CDR3: TGTGCCAGCAGACCGGACAGGGAGGGTGGCTACACCTTC.

DNA of the CDR3: TGTGCCAGCAGTTCCCCTTCTAACCCCGGGAAACTGTTTTTT. It is translated as CASSSPSNPGKLFF. The chain carries TRBV27 and TRBJ1-4; D gene uncertain. The germline V and J ends were trimmed by 4 bases and 11 bases, with 17 bases remaining between them. CDR1 MNHEY and CDR2 SMNVEV come from the germline V gene (reference sequence). This CDR3 has 14 residues.

The chain links TRBV5-6 to TRBJ1-4; 9 bases fit TRBD1. The CDR3 runs to 14 residues. The ends lost 3 bases at V and 8 bases at J; junction bases unmatched: 5. Per the germline V gene, CDR1 is SGHDT and CDR2 is YYEEEE. The CDR3 is CASSWRQGGEKLFF. The CDR3 nucleotides read TGTGCCAGCAGCTGGCGACAGGGGGGCGAAAAACTGTTTTTT. Full variable domain (rest looked up from reference TRBV5-6 and TRBJ1-4): DAGVTQSPTHLIKTRGQQVTLRCSPKSGHDTVSWYQQALGQGPQFIFQYYEEEERQRGNFPDRFSGHQFPNYSSELNVNALLLGDSALYLCASSWRQGGEKLFFGSGTQLSVL.

The chain is built from TRBV25-1 and TRBJ2-7; D gene ambiguous. The CDR3 is 14 amino acids. Germline CDR1 reads MGHDK; CDR2 reads SYGVNS. Trimming removed 3 bases from V and 3 bases from J, with 12 bases in between. CDR3 loop: CASSEDVPGYEQYF. The CDR3 DNA sequence: TGTGCCAGCAGTGAGGATGTACCAGGCTACGAGCAGTACTTC.

The genes are TRBV6-6 and TRBJ1-1, with D unclear. V gave up 7 bases and J gave up 7 bases, with 16 bases separating them. The CDR3 is 13 amino acids. Germline V gives CDR1 MNHNY, CDR2 SVGAGI (reference sequence). The DNA of the CDR3 is TGTGCCAGCACTCCCCCGGGTAGGAATGAAGCTTTCTTT. It translates to CASTPPGRNEAFF.